This TCR beta chain was identified in a study of blood T cell repertoires in COVID-19. Overall study context: T cells, B-cell-depleted T cells, or PBMCs provided the cDNA or gDNA that served as material.

The CDR3 is made up of 14 amino acids. V lost 0 bases, J lost 3 bases, and 8 bases lay in between. Germline V gene lookup returns CDR1 SGHTA and CDR2 FQGNSA. The assay was immunoSEQ multiplex PCR, and TCRdb's table has in-frame clones only and misses some. The sample has about 41,000 clones, around four fifths seen once. J is TRBJ2-5 and V is TRBV7-2, with a weak D call TRBD2 (6 bases). Sequencing used peripheral blood. The clonotype comes from a woman older than 75 with active or convalescent COVID-19. The CDR3 coding sequence is TGTGCCAGCAGCTTAGCTGGCGGGAAAGAGACCCAGTACTTC. Translated: CASSLAGGKETQYF.